A single sample is the source of the 2 T cell receptor beta chains below, sequenced in a study of cytomegalovirus exposure and HLA in healthy donors. This PCR relied on a set of 60 Vbeta primers and 13 Jbeta primers. Sequenced by immunoSEQ multiplex PCR; TCRdb stores in-frame clones only, minus some. The repertoire holds about 88,000 clones, with approximately 79% as singletons. Sample: PBMCs. The receptors were gathered from a man aged 25 to 45 in good health and CMV-seronegative.

V gene TRBV29-1 combines with J gene TRBJ2-5, with 9 nucleotides matching TRBD1. Germline V gives CDR1 SQVTM, CDR2 ANQGSEA. V lost 6 bases to trimming and J lost 5 bases; unmatched junction nucleotides: 13. The CDR3 extends over 15 amino acids. The CDR3 sequence is CSVDRIRTGVETQYF. The CDR3 nucleotides are TGCAGCGTCGACAGAATTAGGACAGGGGTGGAGACCCAGTACTTC.

The rearrangement joins TRBV5-4 to TRBJ2-7, with 10 nucleotides matching TRBD1. Germline CDR1 and CDR2: SGHNT and YYREEE (reference sequence). CDR3 length: 16 residues. Trimming cost V 4 bases and J 0 bases; bases outside gene matches: 7. CDR3 nucleotide sequence: TGTGCCAGCAGCCGAGACAGGGGGCCAAGCTCCTACGAGCAGTACTTC. This translates into CASSRDRGPSSYEQYF. Complete variable domain (other parts from reference TRBV5-4 and TRBJ2-7): ETGVTQSPTHLIKTRGQQVTLRCSSQSGHNTVSWYQQALGQGPQFIFQYYREEENGRGNFPPRFSGLQFPNYSSELNVNALELDDSALYLCASSRDRGPSSYEQYFGPGTRLTVT.